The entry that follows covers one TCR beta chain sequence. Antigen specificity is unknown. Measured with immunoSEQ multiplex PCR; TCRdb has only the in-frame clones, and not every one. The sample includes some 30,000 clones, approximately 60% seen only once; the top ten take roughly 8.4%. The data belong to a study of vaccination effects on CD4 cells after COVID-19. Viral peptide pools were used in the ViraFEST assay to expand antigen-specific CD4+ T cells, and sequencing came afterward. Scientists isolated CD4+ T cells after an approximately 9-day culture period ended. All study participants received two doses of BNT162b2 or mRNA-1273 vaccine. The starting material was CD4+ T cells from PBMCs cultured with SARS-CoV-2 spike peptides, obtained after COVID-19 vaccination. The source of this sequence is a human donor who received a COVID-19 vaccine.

The chain's CDR3 is CASSAGAGNEKLFF. The CDR3 DNA reads as TGCGCCAGCAGCGCGGGGGCAGGGAATGAAAAACTGTTTTTT. The J gene is TRBJ1-4, the V gene TRBV5-1, with a weak D call TRBD1 (6 bases). Germline values: CDR1 SGHRS, CDR2 YFSETQ. V lost 4 bases to trimming and J lost 5 bases, with 12 bases between them. The CDR3 loop spans 14 amino acids. The entire variable domain, with the rest obtained from reference TRBV5-1 and TRBJ1-4, is as follows: KAGVTQTPRYLIKTRGQQVTLSCSPISGHRSVSWYQQTPGQGLQFLFEYFSETQRNKGNFPGRFSGRQFSNSRSEMNVSTLELGDSALYLCASSAGAGNEKLFFGSGTQLSVL.